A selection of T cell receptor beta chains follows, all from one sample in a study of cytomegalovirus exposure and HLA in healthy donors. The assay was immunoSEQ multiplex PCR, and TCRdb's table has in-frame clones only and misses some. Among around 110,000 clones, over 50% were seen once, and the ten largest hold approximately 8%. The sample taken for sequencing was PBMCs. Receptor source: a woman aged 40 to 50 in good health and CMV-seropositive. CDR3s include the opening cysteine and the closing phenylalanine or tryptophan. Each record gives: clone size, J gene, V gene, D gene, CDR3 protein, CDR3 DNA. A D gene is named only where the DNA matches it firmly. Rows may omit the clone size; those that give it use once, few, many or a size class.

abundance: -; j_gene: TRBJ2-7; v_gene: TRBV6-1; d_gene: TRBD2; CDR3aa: CASSQTGTITYEQYF; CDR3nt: TGTGCCAGCAGTCAAACCGGGACTATCACCTACGAGCAGTACTTC
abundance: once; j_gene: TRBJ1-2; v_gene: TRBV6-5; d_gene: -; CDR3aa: CASSYSPGSYGYTF; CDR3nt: TGTGCCAGCAGTTACTCCCCGGGAAGCTATGGCTACACCTTC
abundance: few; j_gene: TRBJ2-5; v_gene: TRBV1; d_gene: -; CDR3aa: CTSSQPIAGARGETQYF; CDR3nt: TGCACCAGCAGCCAACCCATAGCGGGAGCCAGGGGAGAGACCCAGTACTTC
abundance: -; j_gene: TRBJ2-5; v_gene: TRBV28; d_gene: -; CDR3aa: CASSSPGRQETQYF; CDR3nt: TGTGCCAGCAGCTCACCGGGGAGGCAAGAGACCCAGTACTTC
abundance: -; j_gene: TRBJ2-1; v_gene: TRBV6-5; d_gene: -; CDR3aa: CASKKGLANEQFF; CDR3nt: TGTGCCAGCAAAAAGGGGCTTGCGAATGAGCAGTTCTTC
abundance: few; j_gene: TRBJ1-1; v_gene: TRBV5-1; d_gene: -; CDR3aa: CASSLGELGTEAFF; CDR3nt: TGCGCCAGCAGCTTGGGGGAGCTCGGCACTGAAGCTTTCTTT
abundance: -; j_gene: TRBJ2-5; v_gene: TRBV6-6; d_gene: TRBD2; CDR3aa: CASSYSRPRGEQYF; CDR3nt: TGTGCCAGCAGTTACTCGCGACCACGGGGGGAGCAGTACTTC
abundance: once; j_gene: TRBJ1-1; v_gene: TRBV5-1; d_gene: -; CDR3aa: CASSLRGRTNTEAFF; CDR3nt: TGCGCCAGCAGCTTGAGGGGCAGGACGAACACTGAAGCTTTCTTT
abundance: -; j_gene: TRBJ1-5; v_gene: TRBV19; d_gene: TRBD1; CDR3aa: CASSIPWTGARQPQHF; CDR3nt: TGTGCCAGTAGTATACCCTGGACAGGGGCCAGGCAGCCCCAGCATTTT
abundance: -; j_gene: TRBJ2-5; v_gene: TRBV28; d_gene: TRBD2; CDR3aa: CASSFGGGIEETQYF; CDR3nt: TGTGCCAGCAGTTTCGGGGGGGGGATTGAAGAGACCCAGTACTTC
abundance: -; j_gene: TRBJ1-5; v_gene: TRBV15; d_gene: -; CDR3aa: CATRASSETPQHF; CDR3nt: TGTGCCACCAGAGCCTCCTCCGAAACGCCCCAGCATTTT
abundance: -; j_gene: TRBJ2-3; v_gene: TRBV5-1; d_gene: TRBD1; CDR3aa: CASSYQTGADTQYF; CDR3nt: TGCGCCAGCAGCTACCAGACAGGGGCCGATACGCAGTATTTT
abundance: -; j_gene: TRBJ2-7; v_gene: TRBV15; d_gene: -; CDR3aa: CATSRDDSRGYEQYF; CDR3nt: TGTGCCACCAGCAGAGATGACAGTAGGGGGTACGAGCAGTACTTC
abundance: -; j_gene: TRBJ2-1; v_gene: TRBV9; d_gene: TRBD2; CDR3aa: CASRLGLARELSYNEQFF; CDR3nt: TGTGCCAGCAGATTAGGACTAGCCAGAGAGTTAAGTTACAATGAGCAGTTCTTC
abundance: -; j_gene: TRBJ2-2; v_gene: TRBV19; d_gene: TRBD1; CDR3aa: CASSDRVDTGELFF; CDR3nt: TGTGCCAGTAGTGACAGGGTGGACACCGGGGAGCTGTTTTTT
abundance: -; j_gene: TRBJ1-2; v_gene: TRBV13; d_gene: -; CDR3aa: CASSAQNGYTF; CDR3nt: TGTGCCAGCAGCGCGCAAAATGGCTACACCTTC
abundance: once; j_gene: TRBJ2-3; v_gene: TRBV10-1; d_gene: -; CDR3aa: CASRDGGQGDTQYF; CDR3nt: TGCGCCAGCAGAGACGGGGGGCAGGGAGATACGCAGTATTTT
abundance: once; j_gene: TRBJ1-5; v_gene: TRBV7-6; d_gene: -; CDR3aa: CASSPIVGRGSNQPQHF; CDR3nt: TGTGCCAGCAGCCCCATCGTCGGTCGGGGTAGCAATCAGCCCCAGCATTTT
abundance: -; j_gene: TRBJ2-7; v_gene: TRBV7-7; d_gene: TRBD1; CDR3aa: CASSGTGWDEQYF; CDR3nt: TGTGCTAGCAGCGGGACAGGGTGGGACGAGCAGTACTTC
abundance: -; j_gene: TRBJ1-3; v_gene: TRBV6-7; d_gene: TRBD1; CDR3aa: CASRSSRQGEGDTIYF; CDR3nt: TGTGCCAGCAGATCTTCCCGACAGGGCGAAGGGGACACCATATATTTT
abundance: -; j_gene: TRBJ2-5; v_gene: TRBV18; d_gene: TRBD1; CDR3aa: CASSPDREETQYF; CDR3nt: TGTGCCAGCTCACCAGACAGGGAAGAGACCCAGTACTTC
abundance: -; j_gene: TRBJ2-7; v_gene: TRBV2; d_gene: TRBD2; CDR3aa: CASSEEGSGRYDEQYF; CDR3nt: TGTGCCAGCAGTGAAGAGGGTAGCGGGAGGTACGACGAGCAGTACTTC